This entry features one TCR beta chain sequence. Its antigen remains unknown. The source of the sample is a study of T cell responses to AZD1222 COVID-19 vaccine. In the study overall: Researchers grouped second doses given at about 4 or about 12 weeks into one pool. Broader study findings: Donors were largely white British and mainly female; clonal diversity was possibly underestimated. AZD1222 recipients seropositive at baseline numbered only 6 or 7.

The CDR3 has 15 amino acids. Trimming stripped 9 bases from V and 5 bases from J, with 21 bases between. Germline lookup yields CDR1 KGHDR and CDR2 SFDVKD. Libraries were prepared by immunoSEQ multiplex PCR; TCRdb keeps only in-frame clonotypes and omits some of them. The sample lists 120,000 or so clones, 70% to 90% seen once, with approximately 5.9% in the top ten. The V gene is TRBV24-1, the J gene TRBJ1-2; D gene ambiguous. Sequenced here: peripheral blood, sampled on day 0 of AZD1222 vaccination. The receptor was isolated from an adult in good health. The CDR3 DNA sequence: TGTGCCACCGGGTCGACCGAGAGCGGATATTATGGCTACACCTTC. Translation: CATGSTESGYYGYTF.